This T cell receptor beta chain was sequenced for a study of T cells in Graves' hyperthyroidism and ophthalmopathy. This clonotype has ten or more counts. Its antigen is unidentified. TCR beta CDR3 region amplification was performed from RNA transcripts. A first-round RT-PCR of the TCR CDR3 used the HTBI primer set. TCRdb reprocessed the multiplex PCR reads via MiXCR and lists one record per CDR3 protein. The sample contains 600,000 to 750,000 distinct CDR3 sequences, approximately 15% of which appear only once. Overall study results and limits: Researchers found most expanded thyroid clonotypes above 0.001 in blood as well.

The CDR3 loop spans 14 amino acids. The germline CDR1 and CDR2 sequences are MDHEN and SYDVKM. V dropped 4 bases and J dropped 7; count of bases not matched to a gene: 4. Exclusions: uncontrolled infection, other autoimmune disease, pregnancy, lactation. It was approximately 9.7 ml of fresh peripheral blood that supplied the PBMCs. The V and J genes are TRBV28 and TRBJ2-1; 10 positions match TRBD1. The specimen was blood. This sequence originates from a man aged 45-60 years with Graves' hyperthyroidism. The CDR3 region has the DNA TGTGCCAGCAGTTCGACAGGGGGCGTTAATGAGCAGTTCTTC. It translates to CASSSTGGVNEQFF. The full variable domain, in which reference TRBV28 and TRBJ2-1 provide the parts outside the CDR3, is DVKVTQSSRYLVKRTGEKVFLECVQDMDHENMFWYRQDPGLGLRLIYFSYDVKMKEKGDIPEGYSVSREKKERFSLILESASTNQTSMYLCASSSTGGVNEQFFGPGTRLTVL.